The rows below give T cell receptor beta chains drawn from one sample of a study of T cell changes during pregnancy in multiple sclerosis. Produced via immunoSEQ multiplex PCR; TCRdb's table is partial and in-frame only. This repertoire shows roughly 41,000 clones, 88% found once; its top ten account for 6% to 7.5%. This sample comprised CD8+ T cells from peripheral blood mononuclear cells, obtained in the third trimester of pregnancy. These receptors were taken from a female donor with multiple sclerosis, enrolled in a pregnancy study. CDR3s include the opening cysteine and the closing phenylalanine or tryptophan. The D gene is left open where the match is weak. Size is stated for part of the rows, as once, few or many counts, or as a class when the clone is expanded.

d_gene: TRBD1; abundance: NA; v_gene: TRBV4-2; j_gene: TRBJ1-1; CDR3nt: TGTGCCAGCAGCCCGGGACAGGAGAACACTGAAGCTTTCTTT; CDR3aa: CASSPGQENTEAFF
d_gene: NA; abundance: NA; v_gene: TRBV6-5; j_gene: TRBJ2-1; CDR3nt: TGTGCCAGTTCGAGGTACTGGAACAATGAGCAGTTCTTC; CDR3aa: CASSRYWNNEQFF
d_gene: TRBD1; abundance: NA; v_gene: TRBV28; j_gene: TRBJ2-3; CDR3nt: TGTGCCAGCAGTGCGCACAGGGGAGCAGATACGCAGTATTTT; CDR3aa: CASSAHRGADTQYF
d_gene: NA; abundance: NA; v_gene: TRBV5-5; j_gene: TRBJ2-2; CDR3nt: TGTGCCAGCAGGATGTTCGGGGGGAACACCGGGGAGCTGTTTTTT; CDR3aa: CASRMFGGNTGELFF
d_gene: NA; abundance: once; v_gene: TRBV6-5; j_gene: TRBJ1-2; CDR3nt: TGTGCCAGCAGTTACTTACCGACAAACTATGGCTACACCTTC; CDR3aa: CASSYLPTNYGYTF
d_gene: TRBD1; abundance: NA; v_gene: TRBV27; j_gene: TRBJ2-1; CDR3nt: TGTGCCAGCAGTTCCACAGGGGATGAGCAGTTCTTC; CDR3aa: CASSSTGDEQFF
d_gene: TRBD2; abundance: NA; v_gene: TRBV7-8; j_gene: TRBJ2-5; CDR3nt: TGTGCCAGCAGCTTGGGTAGCGGGGGGGGAGAGACCCAGTACTTC; CDR3aa: CASSLGSGGGETQYF
d_gene: NA; abundance: NA; v_gene: TRBV29-1; j_gene: TRBJ1-2; CDR3nt: TGCAGCGTTGTATGGCAGACAGGAGCGAACACCTTC; CDR3aa: CSVVWQTGANTF
d_gene: NA; abundance: NA; v_gene: TRBV2; j_gene: TRBJ2-7; CDR3nt: TGTGCCAGCACCAGGGGGGTTATAGACGAGCAGTACTTC; CDR3aa: CASTRGVIDEQYF
d_gene: NA; abundance: NA; v_gene: TRBV13; j_gene: TRBJ2-1; CDR3nt: TGTGCCAGCAGCTTAGCAGAGGACTCCTACAATGAGCAGTTCTTC; CDR3aa: CASSLAEDSYNEQFF
d_gene: NA; abundance: NA; v_gene: TRBV5-6; j_gene: TRBJ2-1; CDR3nt: TGTGCCAGCAGCTTGGGAGGGAACCTCTACAATGAGCAGTTCTTC; CDR3aa: CASSLGGNLYNEQFF
d_gene: NA; abundance: once; v_gene: TRBV4-1; j_gene: TRBJ2-7; CDR3nt: TGCGCCAGCAGCCAAGACGAGGAGACCTACGAGCAGTACTTC; CDR3aa: CASSQDEETYEQYF
d_gene: NA; abundance: once; v_gene: TRBV6-6; j_gene: TRBJ1-2; CDR3nt: TGTGCCAGCAGTTGGGAGACAGGTGTGGATGGCTACACCTTC; CDR3aa: CASSWETGVDGYTF
d_gene: NA; abundance: NA; v_gene: TRBV5-1; j_gene: TRBJ2-3; CDR3nt: TGCGCCAGCAGCTTGGCATGGACAAGCACAGATACGCAGTATTTT; CDR3aa: CASSLAWTSTDTQYF
d_gene: NA; abundance: NA; v_gene: TRBV27; j_gene: TRBJ1-2; CDR3nt: TGTGCCAGCAGTTTGTTGGGTGACCCTGGGCCACAAGGCTACACCTTC; CDR3aa: CASSLLGDPGPQGYTF
d_gene: NA; abundance: once; v_gene: TRBV27; j_gene: TRBJ1-4; CDR3nt: TGTGCCAGCAGTTCGATCGGACTAACAAATGAAAAACTGTTTTTT; CDR3aa: CASSSIGLTNEKLFF
d_gene: NA; abundance: NA; v_gene: TRBV13; j_gene: TRBJ1-4; CDR3nt: TGTGCCAGCAGCTCTAAGCGGGAGGGTAATGAAAAACTGTTTTTT; CDR3aa: CASSSKREGNEKLFF
d_gene: TRBD2; abundance: few; v_gene: TRBV6-4; j_gene: TRBJ2-3; CDR3nt: TGTGCCAGCAGTGAGGATAGCGGGGGGCCGTGGGATACGCAGTATTTT; CDR3aa: CASSEDSGGPWDTQYF
d_gene: TRBD1; abundance: NA; v_gene: TRBV19; j_gene: TRBJ1-5; CDR3nt: TGTGCCAGTGGGGACAGGGGAAGCAATCAGCCCCAGCATTTT; CDR3aa: CASGDRGSNQPQHF
d_gene: NA; abundance: NA; v_gene: TRBV27; j_gene: TRBJ2-1; CDR3nt: TGTGCCAGCAGTTTTCGAGGGCCTTTCTACAATGAGCAGTTCTTC; CDR3aa: CASSFRGPFYNEQFF
d_gene: TRBD1; abundance: once; v_gene: TRBV6-6; j_gene: TRBJ1-5; CDR3nt: TGTGCCAGCAGTTGGGACAGGATTAATCAGCCCCAGCATTTT; CDR3aa: CASSWDRINQPQHF
d_gene: NA; abundance: once; v_gene: TRBV13; j_gene: TRBJ1-2; CDR3nt: TGTGCCAGCAGCTTAGGCAGCGGCAGAGGGCTTGGCTACACCTTC; CDR3aa: CASSLGSGRGLGYTF
d_gene: TRBD1; abundance: NA; v_gene: TRBV19; j_gene: TRBJ1-6; CDR3nt: TGTGCCAGTAGTTACAGGGGAGGTAATTCACCCCTCCACTTT; CDR3aa: CASSYRGGNSPLHF
d_gene: NA; abundance: NA; v_gene: TRBV5-6; j_gene: TRBJ1-1; CDR3nt: TGTGCCAGCAGCGCGGACAGCAACACTGAAGCTTTCTTT; CDR3aa: CASSADSNTEAFF
d_gene: TRBD1; abundance: NA; v_gene: TRBV11-3; j_gene: TRBJ1-1; CDR3nt: TGTGCCAGCAGCTTAGGACAGGGCACTGAAGCTTTCTTT; CDR3aa: CASSLGQGTEAFF
d_gene: TRBD1; abundance: NA; v_gene: TRBV27; j_gene: TRBJ1-1; CDR3nt: TGTGCCAGCAGTTTGAGGGACAGTAACACTGAAGCTTTCTTT; CDR3aa: CASSLRDSNTEAFF
d_gene: NA; abundance: NA; v_gene: TRBV7-7; j_gene: TRBJ1-4; CDR3nt: TGTGCTAGCAGCCCCGGCGGAATTAATGAAAAACTGTTTTTT; CDR3aa: CASSPGGINEKLFF
d_gene: TRBD1; abundance: NA; v_gene: TRBV5-5; j_gene: TRBJ1-1; CDR3nt: TGTGCCAGCAGCTTGGGTTTCGGGCTCGGGACAGGGGACACTGAAGCTTTCTTT; CDR3aa: CASSLGFGLGTGDTEAFF
d_gene: TRBD2; abundance: NA; v_gene: TRBV4-1; j_gene: TRBJ2-2; CDR3nt: TGCGCCAGCAACGGGGGGACCGGGGAGCTGTTTTTT; CDR3aa: CASNGGTGELFF
d_gene: NA; abundance: NA; v_gene: TRBV18; j_gene: TRBJ1-1; CDR3nt: TGTGCCAGCTCACCTCTGGAGGGTGGGGGCACTGAAGCTTTCTTT; CDR3aa: CASSPLEGGGTEAFF
d_gene: TRBD1; abundance: NA; v_gene: TRBV7-2; j_gene: TRBJ1-2; CDR3nt: TGTGCCAGCAGCTCTTTCGATTTCCGGGACAGGGTTGGAGGCTACACCTTC; CDR3aa: CASSSFDFRDRVGGYTF
d_gene: TRBD1; abundance: NA; v_gene: TRBV28; j_gene: TRBJ1-6; CDR3nt: TGTGCCAGCAGTTTCGGGACAGGGTATTCACCCCTCCACTTT; CDR3aa: CASSFGTGYSPLHF
d_gene: NA; abundance: NA; v_gene: TRBV6-4; j_gene: TRBJ2-2; CDR3nt: TGTGCCAGCAGTGCCTCGCGGGGCCCGGTCGGGGAGCTGTTTTTT; CDR3aa: CASSASRGPVGELFF
d_gene: TRBD1; abundance: NA; v_gene: TRBV28; j_gene: TRBJ1-3; CDR3nt: TGTGCCAGCAGTGCCGGGACAGGGGGCTATGGTGTGGGAAACACCATATATTTT; CDR3aa: CASSAGTGGYGVGNTIYF
d_gene: NA; abundance: NA; v_gene: TRBV11-3; j_gene: TRBJ2-3; CDR3nt: TGTGCCAGCAGCTCCCGGGGGTTGGGTAGCACAGATACGCAGTATTTT; CDR3aa: CASSSRGLGSTDTQYF
d_gene: NA; abundance: NA; v_gene: TRBV5-1; j_gene: TRBJ1-3; CDR3nt: TGCGCCAGCAGCTTCGACAGTCGATCTGGAAACACCATATATTTT; CDR3aa: CASSFDSRSGNTIYF
d_gene: TRBD2; abundance: NA; v_gene: TRBV5-1; j_gene: TRBJ2-3; CDR3nt: TGCGCCAGCAAGATCGGGGGGGCTTTTTCTGCCCGCACAGATACGCAGTATTTT; CDR3aa: CASKIGGAFSARTDTQYF
d_gene: NA; abundance: NA; v_gene: TRBV7-9; j_gene: TRBJ2-1; CDR3nt: TGTGCCAGCAGCTTAGAATACACAATATACAATGAGCAGTTCTTC; CDR3aa: CASSLEYTIYNEQFF
d_gene: TRBD2; abundance: NA; v_gene: TRBV7-9; j_gene: TRBJ2-3; CDR3nt: TGTGCCAGCTCCCTGGGGGGGTGGGCCGGGGATACGCAGTATTTT; CDR3aa: CASSLGGWAGDTQYF
d_gene: NA; abundance: NA; v_gene: TRBV16; j_gene: TRBJ2-7; CDR3nt: TGTGCCAGCAGCCAGGCAGGCGAGCTTAACGAGCAGTACTTC; CDR3aa: CASSQAGELNEQYF
d_gene: NA; abundance: once; v_gene: TRBV5-6; j_gene: TRBJ1-2; CDR3nt: TGTGCCAGCACAATGCTAGCGTCCAACTATGGCTACACCTTC; CDR3aa: CASTMLASNYGYTF
d_gene: NA; abundance: NA; v_gene: TRBV7-6; j_gene: TRBJ1-1; CDR3nt: TGTGCCAGCAGCCCCCAAACGGGGGGCTCGTATTTGAACACTGAAGCTTTCTTT; CDR3aa: CASSPQTGGSYLNTEAFF
d_gene: TRBD1; abundance: NA; v_gene: TRBV5-4; j_gene: TRBJ1-6; CDR3nt: TGTGCCAGCAGCTTAAGGGACAGTGATAATTCACCCCTCCACTTT; CDR3aa: CASSLRDSDNSPLHF
d_gene: NA; abundance: NA; v_gene: TRBV29-1; j_gene: TRBJ1-2; CDR3nt: TGCAGCGTCCGGACAGCGGAAGGCTACACCTTC; CDR3aa: CSVRTAEGYTF
d_gene: TRBD2; abundance: NA; v_gene: TRBV5-6; j_gene: TRBJ2-7; CDR3nt: TGTGCCAGCAGCTTGGCCGCGGGCGGGGGGCTTCTAGGCTACGAGCAGTACTTC; CDR3aa: CASSLAAGGGLLGYEQYF
d_gene: TRBD1; abundance: NA; v_gene: TRBV18; j_gene: TRBJ2-3; CDR3nt: TGTGCCAGCTCATTTTCCCTCCTCGGACAGGAACGGGCAGATACGCAGTATTTT; CDR3aa: CASSFSLLGQERADTQYF
d_gene: NA; abundance: NA; v_gene: TRBV30; j_gene: TRBJ1-5; CDR3nt: TGTGCCTGGAGTGTACCCAGGGAGGGCAATCAGCCCCAGCATTTT; CDR3aa: CAWSVPREGNQPQHF
d_gene: TRBD1; abundance: NA; v_gene: TRBV28; j_gene: TRBJ1-2; CDR3nt: TGTGCCAGCAGTTCCGGGACAGGGTTTTATGGCTACACCTTC; CDR3aa: CASSSGTGFYGYTF
d_gene: NA; abundance: NA; v_gene: TRBV10-2; j_gene: TRBJ2-4; CDR3nt: TGCGCCAGCAGTCACGGGGGGCCAATAAACTTC; CDR3aa: CASSHGGPINF
d_gene: NA; abundance: NA; v_gene: TRBV7-9; j_gene: TRBJ1-6; CDR3nt: TGTGCCAGCAGCTTAGAGGGGTCACCCCTCCACTTT; CDR3aa: CASSLEGSPLHF
d_gene: TRBD1; abundance: NA; v_gene: TRBV6-5; j_gene: TRBJ2-7; CDR3nt: TGTGCCAGCAGTTACTCGGAGACAGGGGCATCCGAGCAGTACTTC; CDR3aa: CASSYSETGASEQYF
d_gene: NA; abundance: NA; v_gene: TRBV18; j_gene: TRBJ2-1; CDR3nt: TGTGCCAGCTCACCAAGGTCCGGGGAGGACGAGCAGTTCTTC; CDR3aa: CASSPRSGEDEQFF
d_gene: TRBD1; abundance: NA; v_gene: TRBV5-8; j_gene: TRBJ2-5; CDR3nt: TGTGCCAGCAGCTTGAACGACAGGGGGGTCCAAGAGACCCAGTACTTC; CDR3aa: CASSLNDRGVQETQYF
d_gene: TRBD1; abundance: NA; v_gene: TRBV19; j_gene: TRBJ1-4; CDR3nt: TGTGCCAGTAGTAGGACAGGGGGCGAGGAAAAACTGTTTTTT; CDR3aa: CASSRTGGEEKLFF